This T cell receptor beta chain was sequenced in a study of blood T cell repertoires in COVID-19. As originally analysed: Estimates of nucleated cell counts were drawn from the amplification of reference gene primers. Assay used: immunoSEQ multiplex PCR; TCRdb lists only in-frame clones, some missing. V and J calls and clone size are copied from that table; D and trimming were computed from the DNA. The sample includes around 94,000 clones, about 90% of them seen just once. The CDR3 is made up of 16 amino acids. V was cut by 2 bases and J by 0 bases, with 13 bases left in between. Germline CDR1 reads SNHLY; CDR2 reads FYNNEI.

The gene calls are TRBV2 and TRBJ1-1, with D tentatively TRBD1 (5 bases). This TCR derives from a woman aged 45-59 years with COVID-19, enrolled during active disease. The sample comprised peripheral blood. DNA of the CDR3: TGTGCCAGCAGTGAATGGGGCAAGCCCCTGAACACTGAAGCTTTCTTT. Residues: CASSEWGKPLNTEAFF. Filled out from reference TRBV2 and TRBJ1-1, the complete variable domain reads EPEVTQTPSHQVTQMGQEVILRCVPISNHLYFYWYRQILGQKVEFLVSFYNNEISEKSEIFDDQFSVERPDGSNFTLKIRSTKLEDSAMYFCASSEWGKPLNTEAFFGQGTRLTVV.